Listed here are 21 T cell receptor beta chains from one sample, sequenced in a study of blood T cells in healthy people across ages. Together with a sample-barcoded 5' primer, a J-beta primer mix was included in a second PCR lasting roughly 6 to 12 cycles. In TCRdb, the 5' RACE reads were re-called with MiXCR into one record per CDR3 protein. The sample holds 1.5 million to 2 million distinct CDR3 sequences, approximately 28% seen once. Sequencing was done on a sample of blood. Receptors were obtained from a woman in her twenties or thirties in good health.

The rearrangement links TRBV20-1 to TRBJ2-7, with a weak D call TRBD2 (5 bases). Per germline, CDR1 DFQATT and CDR2 SNEGSKA (reference sequence). V was trimmed by 0 bases and J by 4 bases, leaving 13 bases between them. This CDR3 is 14 amino acids long. CDR3 protein: CSARDVMGRYEQYF. In DNA form, the CDR3 reads TGCAGTGCTAGAGATGTCATGGGGAGATACGAGCAGTACTTC.

There are a few counts of this clonotype. The V call is TRBV28, the J call TRBJ2-5, with D perhaps given as TRBD1 or TRBD2 (6 bases each). The CDR3 consists of 16 residues. CDR1 is MDHEN and CDR2 is SYDVKM in the germline V gene. Trimming stripped 3 bases from V and 3 bases from J, with 17 bases between. CDR3 nucleotides: TGTGCCAGCAGTTTCCCACGTGAGGGGGGCGAAGAGACCCAGTACTTC. Its protein product is CASSFPREGGEETQYF.

The chain carries TRBV7-2 and TRBJ2-7; the D gene could be TRBD1 or TRBD2 (5 bases each). Germline V CDR1 and CDR2: SGHTA, FQGNSA. The CDR3 is made up of 15 amino acids. Between the trimmed V and J ends, which lost 4 bases and 2 bases, there was a span of 15 bases. CDR3 DNA sequence: TGTGCCAGCAGCTCTTTTCGGGGCTTCGCCTACGAGCAGTACTTC. Its translation is CASSSFRGFAYEQYF. The whole variable domain, remainder taken from reference TRBV7-2 and TRBJ2-7, is GAGVSQSPSNKVTEKGKDVELRCDPISGHTALYWYRQSLGQGLEFLIYFQGNSAPDKSGLPSDRFSAERTGGSVSTLTIQRTQQEDSAVYLCASSSFRGFAYEQYFGPGTRLTVT.

A remark on this clonotype: No conserved phenylalanine or tryptophan ends this CDR3, so it is likely a read error. The chain links TRBV27 to TRBJ2-1, with 10 nucleotides matching TRBD2. CDR1 is MNHEY, CDR2 SMNVEV, per germline (reference sequence). Losses at the gene ends were 5 bases for V and 6 bases for J; bases not matched to a gene: 7. This CDR3 is 15 amino acids long. The CDR3 here is CASSPLAGRGNEQFV. In DNA, the CDR3 is TGTGCCAGCAGTCCACTAGCGGGGAGGGGCAATGAGCAGTTCGTC.

In DNA form, the CDR3 reads TGTGCCATCAGTGACGAGGGAGGCGGTTGGCAAGAGACCCAGTACTTC. It codes for CAISDEGGGWQETQYF. This chain connects TRBV10-3 to TRBJ2-5; weak D call: TRBD2 (6 bases). With 3 bases removed from V and 2 bases from J, the gap between germline ends came to 16 bases. This CDR3 contains 16 residues. Looked up from germline, CDR1 is ENHRY and CDR2 is SYGVKD.

This clonotype was counted between two and nine times. Since a much larger clone is just one base distant, this may be a read error. V is TRBV11-3 and J is TRBJ2-2, with D hard to call. V dropped 2 bases and J dropped 4 bases, with 2 bases sitting between them. Per germline, CDR1 SGHNT and CDR2 YENEEA. This CDR3 comprises 12 residues. The CDR3 loop reads CASSLITGELFF. In DNA form, the CDR3 reads TGTGCCAGCAGCTTAATCACCGGGGAGCTGTTTTTT.

This clonotype was recorded at least ten times. The CDR3, as DNA: TGTGCCAGCAGCTTAGGGGGACCGACTAGCTCCTACGAGCAGTACTTC. It yields the protein CASSLGGPTSSYEQYF. This chain connects TRBV7-6 to TRBJ2-7, with D possibly matching TRBD2 (6 bases). The length of the CDR3 is 16 residues. Trimming took 1 base from V and 0 from J, leaving 13 bases between them. Germline V gene sequence: CDR1 SGHVS, CDR2 FNYEAQ.

The CDR3 loop is CASSLPGSGEDTQYF. As DNA, the CDR3 is TGTGCCAGCAGTTTACCAGGTTCAGGGGAAGATACGCAGTATTTT. The gene calls are TRBV7-6 and TRBJ2-3, with D tentatively TRBD1 (6 bases). Deletions cut 6 bases from V and 5 bases from J, with 18 bases between. This CDR3 is 15 amino acids long. Per germline, CDR1 SGHVS and CDR2 FNYEAQ.

The sample holds a few counts of this clonotype. The chain uses TRBV6-1 and TRBJ1-5; D is undetermined. This CDR3 spans 13 amino acids. Trimming cost V 4 bases and J 5 bases, with 9 bases left between them. Germline assignment: CDR1 MNHNS and CDR2 SASEGT. The CDR3 sequence: CASSGAWDQPQHF. The CDR3 coding sequence is TGTGCCAGCAGTGGAGCATGGGATCAGCCCCAGCATTTT.

This clonotype appeared a single time. A much larger clone sits a single nucleotide away, making a read error possible. This sequence joins TRBV6-2 or TRBV6-3 and TRBJ2-1, with 12 bases lining up with TRBD2. Per the germline V gene, CDR1 is MNHEY and CDR2 is SVGEGT. The CDR3 contains 15 residues. In DNA form, the CDR3 reads TGTGCCACCAGGGGACTAGCGGGTGCCTACGATGAGCAGTTCTTC. Protein product: CATRGLAGAYDEQFF.

The chain recombines TRBV5-1 with TRBJ2-3; D is unresolved. V was clipped by 0 bases and J by 0 bases, with 8 bases between them. The V gene's germline CDR1 is SGHRS and CDR2 YFSETQ. This CDR3 is built from 15 residues. CDR3: CASSLALTSTDTQYF. The CDR3 DNA is TGCGCCAGCAGCTTGGCACTTACTAGCACAGATACGCAGTATTTT.

On this clonotype: This could be a read error, since a much larger clone is one nucleotide away. The rearrangement uses TRBV12-3 or TRBV12-4 and TRBJ2-4; 8 bases match TRBD2. The end of the DNA aligns better with TRBJ2-7, so the J call may be wrong. This CDR3 comprises 16 residues. The CDR3 bases are TGTGCCAGCAGTTTACCAAACTCCGGGACTAGTAGCGAGCAGTACTTC. Translated: CASSLPNSGTSSEQYF.

This chain connects TRBV28 to TRBJ2-1; 16 bases map to TRBD2. Germline-derived CDR1 and CDR2 are MDHEN and SYDVKM. V dropped 5 bases and J dropped 2; count of bases not matched to a gene: 15. The CDR3 totals 21 residues. For the CDR3, the DNA is TGTGCCAGCAGTCATCGTAAAAAAGGGACTAGCGGGAGGGTCACCTACAATGAGCAGTTCTTC. It translates to CASSHRKKGTSGRVTYNEQFF.

The sample holds many counts of this clonotype. This rearrangement joins TRBV7-2 to TRBJ2-7, with TRBD2 identical over 14 bases. The J segment lost 2 bases and the V segment lost 3 bases, leaving 6 bases of the junction unmatched. There are 17 residues in the CDR3. CDR1 and CDR2 (germline): SGHTA, FQGNSA. CDR3 in DNA: TGTGCCAGCAGCTTGGCGGGGACTAGCGGGAGTCCCTACGAGCAGTACTTC. Translating it yields CASSLAGTSGSPYEQYF.

The CDR3 nucleotides read TGCAGTGCTCCCGGGGCAGGGTCCTACGAGCAGTACTTC. It yields the protein CSAPGAGSYEQYF. The chain couples TRBV20-1 to TRBJ2-7; D possibly matches TRBD1 or TRBD2 (5 bases each). Germline CDR1 reads DFQATT; CDR2 reads SNEGSKA (reference sequence). V was trimmed by 5 bases and J by 1 base, leaving 12 bases between them. There are 13 residues in the CDR3.

This rearrangement joins TRBV2 to TRBJ1-2, with D tentatively TRBD1 (6 bases). V gave up 4 bases and J gave up 3 bases, with 15 bases separating them. Germline CDR1 reads SNHLY; CDR2 reads FYNNEI. The CDR3 loop spans 15 amino acids. CDR3 amino acids: CASSATGGTDYGYTF. In nucleotides, the CDR3 is TGTGCCAGCAGTGCAACGGGGGGCACCGACTATGGCTACACCTTC.

Only a few counts were recorded for this clonotype. This chain uses TRBV5-1 with TRBJ2-1, with 7 bases lining up with TRBD1. CDR3 length: 15 amino acids. Losses at the gene ends were 4 bases for V and 2 bases for J; bases not matched to a gene: 6. CDR1 is SGHRS and CDR2 is YFSETQ in the germline V gene. CDR3 nucleotide sequence: TGCGCCAGCAGCGCCGGACAGGCGACCTACAATGAGCAGTTCTTC. Its translation: CASSAGQATYNEQFF.

The chain has TRBV29-1 and TRBJ1-5, with 7 bases matching TRBD1. The CDR3 is made up of 14 amino acids. The V segment lost 4 bases and the J segment 1 base; nucleotides outside the gene matches: 4. Germline V gene lookup returns CDR1 SQVTM and CDR2 ANQGSEA. CDR3 loop: CSVVPTGSNQPQHF. The CDR3 bases are TGCAGCGTTGTCCCGACAGGGAGCAATCAGCCCCAGCATTTT.

As for this clonotype: A read error is possible here, since a much larger clone lies one base away. The CDR3 DNA is TGCAGTGCTAGAGATGGTACTAGCGGGAACACCGGGGAGCTGTTTTTT. It yields the protein CSARDGTSGNTGELFF. The chain employs TRBV20-1 and TRBJ2-2; TRBD2 aligns across 8 bases. With V trimmed by 0 bases and J by 1 base, 4 bases remained unmatched. The CDR3 has 16 residues. The germline gives CDR1 DFQATT, CDR2 SNEGSKA (reference sequence).

In this sample, this clonotype turned up a few times. The CDR3 DNA follows: TGTGCCAGCAAGGAGGGCCTAGGGGCCTACGAGCAGTACTTC. Encoded protein: CASKEGLGAYEQYF. The chain recombines TRBV27 with TRBJ2-7, with D possibly matching TRBD2 (6 bases). The V and J ends lost 7 bases and 2 bases respectively, with 15 bases between them. Germline CDR1 is MNHEY and CDR2 is SMNVEV (reference sequence). The length of the CDR3 is 14 residues.

This clonotype was observed a handful of times. This chain uses TRBV19 with TRBJ2-5; D not certain. Germline V gene sequence: CDR1 LNHDA, CDR2 SQIVND (reference sequence). Trimming cost V 9 bases and J 2 bases, with 13 bases left between them. This CDR3 contains 13 residues. Here the CDR3 DNA reads TGTGCCAGCGCCTTGAGCGAGCAAGAGACCCAGTACTTC. Its protein product is CASALSEQETQYF.